Shown below are 29 T cell receptor beta chains from a single sample sequenced in a study of human T cells and chemical hapten exposure. TCRdb re-analysed the RACE reads in MiXCR, keeping a single row per CDR3 protein. In the table there are 50,000 to 70,000 distinct CDR3 sequences, 12% of which are singletons. Described time point: patch test 3, about 24 weeks after DPC sensitization. Treatment meaning: therapeutic diphenylcyclopropenone sensitization with weekly scalp DPC. This specimen consisted of whole blood, obtained in connection with sensitization to the hapten diphenylcyclopropenone (DPC). These receptors came from a man in his thirties or forties with alopecia areata. Some clones in this sample may be carry-over from other donors' samples.

This clonotype was seen many times. The chain links TRBV10-3 to TRBJ1-3; no clear D gene. Germline-derived CDR1 and CDR2 are ENHRY and SYGVKD. There are 13 residues in the CDR3. V shed 3 bases and J shed 5 bases, with 8 bases lying between them. The CDR3 sequence is CAISEVGRNTIYF. The CDR3 DNA reads TGTGCCATCAGTGAAGTTGGGAGAAACACCATATATTTT.

This clonotype was counted ten times or more. This chain links TRBV2 with TRBJ2-3, with 7 bases aligning to TRBD1. V gave up 6 bases and J gave up 0 bases; unmatched junction bases: 3. The CDR3 runs 14 residues. In germline, CDR1 is SNHLY, CDR2 FYNNEI. CDR3 sequence reads: CASRTGPSTDTQYF. The CDR3 region has the DNA TGTGCCAGCAGGACAGGGCCTAGCACAGATACGCAGTATTTT.

The chain combines TRBV6-5 with TRBJ2-1, with a tentative D call TRBD1 (6 bases). This CDR3 spans 15 amino acids. Germline CDR1 and CDR2: MNHEY and SVGAGI. V was cut by 4 bases and J by 16 bases, with 26 bases left in between. CDR3 in DNA: TGTGCCAGCAGTTCGGACAGATCGAATGAGGGGTCGGGATTCTTC. Residues: CASSSDRSNEGSGFF.

This clonotype was counted ten times or more. This sequence joins TRBV4-3 and TRBJ2-7, with D possibly called TRBD1 or TRBD2 (5 bases each). The CDR3 is 18 amino acids. Trimming shortened V by 1 base and J by 0 bases, and 19 bases separated the two germline ends. CDR1 LGHNA and CDR2 YSLEER come from the germline V gene. The CDR3 DNA reads TGCGCCAGCAGCCAAGCTTTGGTCCCCAGTGGGACCTCCTACGAGCAGTACTTC. Protein: CASSQALVPSGTSYEQYF.

This chain joins TRBV28 and TRBJ2-3, with 9 bases fitting TRBD1. Germline assignment: CDR1 MDHEN and CDR2 SYDVKM. There are 14 residues in the CDR3. CDR3 nucleotides: TGTGTGTGTGGTAGGGACAGGGACACAGATACGCAGTATTTT. Its protein product is CVCGRDRDTDTQYF.

This clonotype was observed a handful of times. The chain has TRBV6-2 or TRBV6-3 and TRBJ1-2, with 8 bases lining up with TRBD1. Germline assignment: CDR1 MNHEY and CDR2 SVGEGT. After removal of 4 bases from V and 2 bases from J, the junction contained 6 bases not matched to a gene. The CDR3 loop spans 15 amino acids. The CDR3 DNA sequence: TGTGCCAGCAGTTCCGTCGGACAGGGCAACTATGGCTACACCTTC. This encodes CASSSVGQGNYGYTF.

This clonotype appeared many times. The chain is built from TRBV30 and TRBJ1-1; TRBD1 agrees at 9 bases. Germline V lookup: CDR1 GTSNPN, CDR2 SVGIG (reference sequence). The CDR3 loop spans 13 amino acids. V lost 1 base to trimming and J lost 7 bases; unmatched junction nucleotides: 4. DNA for the CDR3: TGTGCCTGGAGTGACAGGGGGCGCGGTGAAGCTTTCTTT. Translation: CAWSDRGRGEAFF.

This clonotype was counted ten times or more. This chain joins TRBV3-1 and TRBJ2-7, with a weak D call TRBD1 (5 bases). CDR1 is LGHDT and CDR2 is YNNKEL in the germline V gene (reference sequence). There are 13 residues in the CDR3. The V gene lost 3 bases and the J gene lost 4 bases, with 10 bases spanning the gap. DNA for the CDR3: TGTGCCAGCAGCCAGGGGCAGGGTTACGAGCAGTACTTC. Residues: CASSQGQGYEQYF.

Ten or more counts support this clonotype. The rearrangement links TRBV2 to TRBJ1-5; D gene unclear. The CDR3 has 15 residues. Trimming shortened V by 3 bases and J by 0 bases, and 9 bases separated the two germline ends. CDR1 and CDR2 (germline): SNHLY, FYNNEI. CDR3 sequence: CASSESPNSNQPQHF. DNA of the CDR3: TGTGCCAGCAGTGAGTCCCCGAATAGCAATCAGCCCCAGCATTTT.

The chain uses TRBV7-3 and TRBJ2-1, with 12 nucleotides matching TRBD2. V was clipped by 1 base and J by 6 bases; unmatched bases: 4. Looked up from germline, CDR1 is SGHTA and CDR2 is FQGTGA. The CDR3 loop spans 16 amino acids. The CDR3 DNA reads as TGTGCCAGCAGCTTAATAGCTAGCGGGGGGGCCAATGAGCAGTTCTTC. It encodes CASSLIASGGANEQFF.

This clonotype was observed many times. The V call is TRBV7-2, the J call TRBJ2-3; D is unresolved. The CDR3 has 12 amino acids. V was cut by 6 bases and J by 4 bases, with 8 bases left in between. Germline V gene sequence: CDR1 SGHTA, CDR2 FQGNSA. CDR3 sequence: CASSWWSDTQYF. CDR3 sequence (DNA): TGTGCCAGCAGTTGGTGGTCAGATACGCAGTATTTT.

The chain carries TRBV19 and TRBJ2-3; no reliable D call. Germline-derived CDR1 and CDR2 are LNHDA and SQIVND (reference sequence). CDR3 length equals 15 residues. Trimming stripped 3 bases from V and 0 bases from J, with 10 bases between. CDR3 sequence reads: CASSIRLASTDTQYF. In DNA, the CDR3 is TGTGCCAGTAGTATCCGGTTGGCCAGCACAGATACGCAGTATTTT. Full variable domain (remainder filled in from reference TRBV19 and TRBJ2-3): DGGITQSPKYLFRKEGQNVTLSCEQNLNHDAMYWYRQDPGQGLRLIYYSQIVNDFQKGDIAEGYSVSREKKESFPLTVTSAQKNPTAFYLCASSIRLASTDTQYFGPGTRLTVL.

This clonotype was found many times. The chain carries TRBV7-8 and TRBJ1-1; the D gene is possibly TRBD1 (5 bases). The CDR3 length is 14 residues. V gave up 2 bases and J gave up 3 bases, with 10 bases separating them. CDR1 is SGHVS, CDR2 FQNEAQ, per germline. CDR3 DNA sequence: TGTGCCAGCAGCTTAATGCTGGGGGACACTGAAGCTTTCTTT. Residues: CASSLMLGDTEAFF.

This CDR3 is CAIGTGIKTQYF. As DNA, the CDR3 is TGTGCCATCGGGACAGGGATCAAGACCCAGTACTTC. The rearrangement links TRBV6-6 to TRBJ2-5; 9 nucleotides agree with TRBD1. Germline lookup yields CDR1 MNHNY and CDR2 SVGAGI (reference sequence). J was trimmed by 6 bases and V by 10 bases; bases with no gene match: 6. The CDR3 has 12 amino acids.

This clonotype was counted only a few times. The rearrangement joins TRBV11-2 to TRBJ2-5; possible D gene TRBD2, 5 bases. The germline V gene has CDR1 SGHAT and CDR2 FQNNGV. V was cut by 4 bases and J by 5 bases, with 14 bases left in between. The CDR3 runs 14 residues. CDR3 coding DNA: TGTGCCAGCAGCTCAGGACTCCAAGGCGAGACCCAGTACTTC. This translates into CASSSGLQGETQYF.

This chain links TRBV9 with TRBJ2-7; D is unresolved. Germline CDR1 is SGDLS and CDR2 is YYNGEE. Trimming left V 4 bases short and J 4 bases short, with 12 bases between. This CDR3 contains 13 residues. CDR3 nucleotide sequence: TGTGCCAGCAGCCCGGGTGCGTGGTACGAGCAGTACTTC. It encodes CASSPGAWYEQYF.

This clonotype was observed a handful of times. The gene calls are TRBV18 and TRBJ2-5, with a possible D match to TRBD2 (5 bases). V was clipped by 2 bases and J by 5 bases, with 12 bases between them. This CDR3 spans 14 amino acids. Germline V lookup: CDR1 KGHSH, CDR2 LQKENI. The CDR3 protein is CASSPSGNGETQYF. The CDR3 nucleotides are TGTGCCAGCTCACCATCGGGGAATGGGGAGACCCAGTACTTC. Full variable domain (outside the CDR3, taken from reference TRBV18 and TRBJ2-5): NAGVMQNPRHLVRRRGQEARLRCSPMKGHSHVYWYRQLPEEGLKFMVYLQKENIIDESGMPKERFSAEFPKEGPSILRIQQVVRGDSAAYFCASSPSGNGETQYFGPGTRLLVL.

There are a few counts of this clonotype. The rearrangement links TRBV12-3 or TRBV12-4 to TRBJ1-1, with TRBD1 as a possible D gene (5 bases). Trimming pared 6 bases from V and 3 bases from J, leaving 11 bases between. This CDR3 is 13 amino acids long. CDR3 sequence: CASRRTSDTEAFF. The CDR3 DNA reads as TGTGCCAGCAGGCGGACATCTGACACTGAAGCTTTCTTT.

The sample holds many counts of this clonotype. This rearrangement joins TRBV9 to TRBJ1-6; tentative D call: TRBD1 (5 bases). Deletions cut 4 bases from V and 9 bases from J, with 20 bases between. The CDR3 has 16 residues. Germline CDR1 reads SGDLS; CDR2 reads YYNGEE. The chain's CDR3 is CASSRSGDPSGSPLHF. DNA for the CDR3: TGTGCCAGCAGCAGATCGGGGGACCCCTCGGGTTCACCCCTCCACTTT. Drawing the rest from reference TRBV9 and TRBJ1-6, the complete variable domain is DSGVTQTPKHLITATGQRVTLRCSPRSGDLSVYWYQQSLDQGLQFLIQYYNGEERAKGNILERFSAQQFPDLHSELNLSSLELGDSALYFCASSRSGDPSGSPLHFGNGTRLTVT.

CDR3 loop: CASLGSPDRRYEQYF. The DNA for the CDR3 is TGTGCCAGCCTAGGCTCACCGGACAGGAGATACGAGCAGTACTTC. The V gene is TRBV28, the J gene TRBJ2-7; 7 bases fit TRBD1. The CDR3 sequence is 15 residues long. Looked up from germline, CDR1 is MDHEN and CDR2 is SYDVKM. V was pared by 8 bases and J by 4 bases, with 14 bases of the junction left unmatched.

The chain links TRBV11-2 to TRBJ1-1; 10 positions match TRBD1. The CDR3 totals 16 residues. Trimming cost V 2 bases and J 2 bases; bases outside gene matches: 5. Germline lookup yields CDR1 SGHAT and CDR2 FQNNGV. DNA for the CDR3: TGTGCCAGCAGCTTAAATGGACAGGGGGGAAACACTGAAGCTTTCTTT. This sequence encodes CASSLNGQGGNTEAFF.

Many counts were recorded for this clonotype. The rearrangement uses TRBV28 and TRBJ2-7, with D possibly being TRBD1 (6 bases). In germline, CDR1 is MDHEN, CDR2 SYDVKM. With 6 bases removed from V and 4 bases from J, the gap between germline ends came to 13 bases. The CDR3 contains 13 residues. The DNA for the CDR3 is TGTGCCAGCAGACCGGGACACATTTACGAGCAGTACTTC. Amino acids: CASRPGHIYEQYF.

This clonotype was counted many times. The chain is built from TRBV7-2 and TRBJ2-3; 9 bases agree with TRBD2. Germline V gene lookup returns CDR1 SGHTA and CDR2 FQGNSA. The CDR3 length is 16 residues. V shed 3 bases and J 8 bases; nucleotides not matched to a gene: 12. The CDR3 reads CASSFAGGIPGSTQYF. DNA of the CDR3: TGTGCCAGCAGCTTCGCGGGGGGGATCCCAGGGAGTACGCAGTATTTT.

This clonotype was detected a few times. The rearrangement joins TRBV7-9 to TRBJ2-7, with 7 bases matching TRBD1. The CDR3 sequence is 17 residues long. V lost 1 base and J lost 3; bases outside the gene matches: 12. Germline assignment: CDR1 SEHNR and CDR2 FQNEAQ (reference sequence). This CDR3 reads CASSLGASQGDIYEQYF. The CDR3 bases are TGTGCCAGCAGCTTAGGCGCATCCCAGGGGGATATCTACGAGCAGTACTTC. Supplemented by reference TRBV7-9 and TRBJ2-7, the full variable domain reads DTGVSQNPRHKITKRGQNVTFRCDPISEHNRLYWYRQTLGQGPEFLTYFQNEAQLEKSRLLSDRFSAERPKGSFSTLEIQRTEQGDSAMYLCASSLGASQGDIYEQYFGPGTRLTVT.

This clonotype was picked up many times. The V call is TRBV7-8, the J call TRBJ1-5; 7 bases align to TRBD1. The ends lost 5 bases at V and 2 bases at J; junction bases unmatched: 15. The CDR3 has 18 residues. Germline-derived CDR1 and CDR2 are SGHVS and FQNEAQ. The chain's CDR3 is CASSRDGSGGIGNQPQHF. For the CDR3, the DNA is TGTGCCAGCAGCCGAGACGGATCAGGGGGGATCGGCAATCAGCCCCAGCATTTT.

This chain joins TRBV7-2 and TRBJ1-2; the D is unclear. The CDR3 runs to 9 residues. CDR1 and CDR2 (germline): SGHTA, FQGNSA. With 8 bases removed from V and 4 bases from J, the gap between germline ends came to 2 bases. The CDR3 bases are TGTGCCAGCGGCTATGGCTACACCTTC. Protein sequence: CASGYGYTF.

V usage is TRBV9 and J usage is TRBJ2-7; D is ambiguous. The length of the CDR3 is 15 residues. Trimming stripped 0 bases from V and 2 bases from J, with 12 bases between. Germline loops: CDR1 SGDLS, CDR2 YYNGEE. The CDR3 loop reads CASSVGNSPPYEQYF. CDR3 nucleotides: TGTGCCAGCAGCGTAGGAAATTCACCCCCCTACGAGCAGTACTTC. The variable domain in full, with the rest retrieved from reference TRBV9 and TRBJ2-7, is DSGVTQTPKHLITATGQRVTLRCSPRSGDLSVYWYQQSLDQGLQFLIQYYNGEERAKGNILERFSAQQFPDLHSELNLSSLELGDSALYFCASSVGNSPPYEQYFGPGTRLTVT.

This clonotype showed up just a few times. The CDR3 spells CASSLSASVEQFF. CDR3 DNA: TGCGCCAGCAGCTTGAGCGCCTCAGTTGAGCAGTTCTTC. The rearrangement uses TRBV5-1 and TRBJ2-1, with D unclear. In germline, CDR1 is SGHRS, CDR2 YFSETQ. This CDR3 is 13 amino acids long. The V gene lost 1 base and the J gene lost 9 bases, with 11 bases spanning the gap.

The V gene is TRBV27, the J gene TRBJ1-5; D gene unclear. Trimming removed 4 bases at V and 4 bases at J, with 5 bases between. This CDR3 is 12 amino acids long. CDR1 is MNHEY and CDR2 is SMNVEV in the germline V gene (reference sequence). The CDR3 region is CASSYLNQPQHF. In nucleotides, the CDR3 is TGTGCCAGCAGTTATCTAAATCAGCCCCAGCATTTT.